These 6 T cell receptor beta chains originate from one sample sequenced in a study of cytomegalovirus exposure and HLA in healthy donors. The primer mix had 60 Vbeta and 13 Jbeta primers. Assay used: immunoSEQ multiplex PCR; TCRdb lists only in-frame clones, some missing. The sample includes under 200,000 clones, roughly 84% seen only once; the top ten take 0.38%. Sample: PBMCs. These receptors all stem from a boy aged 2-15 years in good health and CMV-seronegative.

The chain has TRBV5-1 and TRBJ2-4; tentatively, D is TRBD2 (5 bases). Trimming removed 0 bases from V and 4 bases from J, with 11 bases in between. The CDR3 length is 15 residues. The germline CDR1 and CDR2 sequences are SGHRS and YFSETQ. CDR3 DNA: TGCGCCAGCAGCTTGGATAGTGAGCGGAAAAACATTCAGTACTTC. This sequence encodes CASSLDSERKNIQYF.

The gene calls are TRBV5-4 and TRBJ1-1; perhaps TRBD1 as D (5 bases). The germline V and J ends were trimmed by 3 bases and 4 bases, with 10 bases remaining between them. Germline CDR1 and CDR2: SGHNT and YYREEE (reference sequence). The CDR3 is 13 residues long. In DNA form, the CDR3 reads TGTGCCAGCAGCTCCGGGGGACGCACTGAAGCTTTCTTT. Its protein is CASSSGGRTEAFF.

The rearrangement joins TRBV23-1 to TRBJ1-2, with D unresolved. TRBV23-1 is designated an ORF whose function remains uncertain. Between the trimmed V and J ends, which lost 5 bases and 2 bases, there was a span of 12 bases. CDR3 size: 14 residues. The CDR3 spells CASSKKLANYGYTF. The DNA for the CDR3 is TGCGCCAGCAGTAAGAAACTAGCCAACTATGGCTACACCTTC.

The chain recombines TRBV7-6 with TRBJ2-3, with 10 bases lining up with TRBD2. With V trimmed by 1 base and J by 6 bases, 7 bases remained unmatched. Germline lookup yields CDR1 SGHVS and CDR2 FNYEAQ. The CDR3 has 16 amino acids. This CDR3 reads CASSLDSGRAWDTQYF. The CDR3 DNA sequence: TGTGCCAGCAGCTTAGACAGCGGGAGGGCCTGGGATACGCAGTATTTT.

The chain couples TRBV7-7 to TRBJ1-4, with D unclear. CDR3 length: 15 amino acids. Germline V gene lookup returns CDR1 SSHAT and CDR2 FNYEAQ (reference sequence). Trimming removed 5 bases from V and 2 bases from J, with 12 bases in between. The CDR3 spells CASSPSPGTNEKLFF. The CDR3 coding sequence is TGTGCCAGCAGCCCCAGTCCTGGCACTAATGAAAAACTGTTTTTT.

Concerning this clone: One end of the junction varies from germline; a read error may be responsible. The chain combines TRBV7-6 with TRBJ2-5, with 7 bases identical to TRBD2. This CDR3 region has 15 residues. The germline V gene has CDR1 SGHVS and CDR2 FNYEAQ. The CDR3 nucleotides are TGTGCCAGCATCTTAGAGTTAGCGGGCTGGGAGACCCAGTACTTC. It is translated as CASILELAGWETQYF. Full variable domain (outside the CDR3, taken from reference TRBV7-6 and TRBJ2-5): GAGVSQSPRYKVTKRGQDVALRCDPISGHVSLYWYRQALGQGPEFLTYFNYEAQQDKSGLPNDRFSAERPEGSISTLTIQRTEQRDSAMYRCASILELAGWETQYFGPGTRLLVL.